These 22 T cell receptor beta chains were sequenced from one sample in a study of shared clonotypes between healthy human individuals. CD45RO-negative CD8 cells positively selected for CCR7 made up the naive population, which excluded terminally differentiated effector memory CD45RA+ cells. Assay: immunoSEQ multiplex PCR; the TCRdb copy retains only in-frame clones and omits some. The sample consists of hundreds of thousands of clones, about 96% of them appearing once. The sequencing sample was made of naive CD8+ T cells sorted from blood. The source is a woman aged 30 to 39 in good health.

Concerning this clone: The junction departs from the called germline gene at one end, perhaps through a read error. This rearrangement joins TRBV28 to TRBJ1-2, with 10 bases lining up with TRBD1. The CDR3 has 13 amino acids. CDR1 is MDHEN, CDR2 SYDVKM, per germline. The CDR3 loop reads CASRDRGWAGYTF. CDR3 nucleotide sequence: TGTGCAAGCAGGGACAGGGGATGGGCTGGCTACACCTTC.

This chain joins TRBV5-6 and TRBJ2-3; D call uncertain. CDR3 length: 12 amino acids. Trimming pared 2 bases from V and 4 bases from J, leaving 5 bases between. The V gene's germline CDR1 is SGHDT and CDR2 YYEEEE. This chain's CDR3 is CASSFISDTQYF. DNA of the CDR3: TGTGCCAGCAGCTTCATTTCAGATACGCAGTATTTT. The full variable domain, completed using reference TRBV5-6 and TRBJ2-3, is DAGVTQSPTHLIKTRGQQVTLRCSPKSGHDTVSWYQQALGQGPQFIFQYYEEEERQRGNFPDRFSGHQFPNYSSELNVNALLLGDSALYLCASSFISDTQYFGPGTRLTVL.

The genes are TRBV19 and TRBJ2-7; TRBD1 agrees at 7 bases. V lost 6 bases and J lost 2; bases outside the gene matches: 10. Germline CDR1 LNHDA, CDR2 SQIVND (reference sequence). CDR3 length: 15 amino acids. The CDR3 DNA follows: TGTGCCAGTAGAGACCGGGACAGCGATACCTACGAGCAGTACTTC. Its translation: CASRDRDSDTYEQYF.

This sequence joins TRBV5-1 and TRBJ2-3; D is undetermined. Germline V gene sequence: CDR1 SGHRS, CDR2 YFSETQ. CDR3 length equals 15 residues. With 4 bases removed from V and 2 bases from J, the gap between germline ends came to 14 bases. CDR3 amino acids: CASSLDWGSTDTQYF. The CDR3 DNA reads as TGCGCCAGCAGCCTGGATTGGGGATCCACAGATACGCAGTATTTT.

The gene calls are TRBV6-1 and TRBJ2-7; 9 nucleotides line up with TRBD2. The CDR3 contains 15 residues. Trimming at V came to 3 bases and at J to 5 bases, leaving 8 bases not matched to a gene. In germline, CDR1 is MNHNS, CDR2 SASEGT. CDR3 coding DNA: TGTGCCAGCAGTGACTGGCTAGCGGGAAAGGACGAGCAGTACTTC. This translates into CASSDWLAGKDEQYF.

V usage is TRBV9 and J usage is TRBJ2-7; 9 bases map to TRBD2. The CDR3 covers 15 residues. The J segment lost 3 bases and the V segment lost 0 bases, leaving 4 bases of the junction unmatched. CDR1 is SGDLS and CDR2 is YYNGEE in the germline V gene. The CDR3 nucleotides are TGTGCCAGCAGCGTAGGGACTAGCGCGTACTACGAGCAGTACTTC. Protein sequence: CASSVGTSAYYEQYF.

The chain has TRBV13 and TRBJ2-7; D may correspond to TRBD1 or TRBD2 (5 bases each). The germline gives CDR1 PRHDT, CDR2 FYEKMQ (reference sequence). V lost 4 bases and J 3 bases, leaving 13 bases between the germline ends. This CDR3 contains 14 residues. Here the CDR3 reads CASSYRDVRYEQYF. The CDR3 DNA sequence: TGTGCCAGCAGCTACCGGGACGTCCGCTACGAGCAGTACTTC.

The chain combines TRBV11-3 with TRBJ2-1; 11 bases match TRBD2. The germline V gene encodes CDR1 SGHNT and CDR2 YENEEA. The V and J ends lost 2 bases and 4 bases, in that order; junction bases with no gene match: 1. This CDR3 has 15 residues. As DNA, the CDR3 is TGTGCCAGCAGCTTATGGACTAGCGGGTACAATGAGCAGTTCTTC. As protein: CASSLWTSGYNEQFF. The whole variable domain, remainder taken from reference TRBV11-3 and TRBJ2-1, is EAGVVQSPRYKIIEKKQPVAFWCNPISGHNTLYWYLQNLGQGPELLIRYENEEAVDDSQLPKDRFSAERLKGVDSTLKIQPAELGDSAVYLCASSLWTSGYNEQFFGPGTRLTVL.

This chain links TRBV5-4 with TRBJ2-5; 9 positions match TRBD2. CDR3 size: 13 residues. Germline V lookup: CDR1 SGHNT, CDR2 YYREEE (reference sequence). With 4 bases clipped from V and 4 bases from J, the junction kept 2 bases outside the gene matches. The CDR3 is CASSGAGGETQYF. The CDR3 region has the DNA TGTGCCAGCAGCGGAGCGGGAGGAGAGACCCAGTACTTC.

The rearrangement links TRBV6-5 to TRBJ2-1; D is unclear. Trimming removed 0 bases at V and 5 bases at J, with 5 bases between. This CDR3 spans 13 amino acids. The germline V gene has CDR1 MNHEY and CDR2 SVGAGI. The CDR3: CASSYSLDNEQFF. The CDR3 coding sequence is TGTGCCAGCAGTTACTCTTTGGACAATGAGCAGTTCTTC.

This chain joins TRBV2 and TRBJ1-1; D is uncertain. Germline CDR1 and CDR2: SNHLY and FYNNEI. Trimming cost V 6 bases and J 0 bases, with 8 bases left between them. This CDR3 comprises 13 residues. The CDR3 region has the DNA TGTGCCAGCAGAACAGACATGAACACTGAAGCTTTCTTT. Its protein product is CASRTDMNTEAFF.

V and J are TRBV9 and TRBJ1-1, with 8 bases aligning to TRBD1. J gave up 4 bases and V 3 bases, and 8 bases lay outside the gene matches. CDR1 SGDLS and CDR2 YYNGEE come from the germline V gene. The CDR3 extends over 15 amino acids. The CDR3 loop reads CASSAGQGYSTEAFF. CDR3 nucleotide sequence: TGTGCCAGCAGCGCCGGACAGGGTTATAGCACTGAAGCTTTCTTT.

V is TRBV28 and J is TRBJ2-5; TRBD2 agrees at 7 bases. This CDR3 is built from 15 residues. J gave up 5 bases and V 1 base, and 7 bases lay outside the gene matches. Germline loops: CDR1 MDHEN, CDR2 SYDVKM. CDR3: CASSLLGGRGETQYF. The CDR3 DNA is TGTGCCAGCAGTTTATTGGGGGGGAGAGGGGAGACCCAGTACTTC.

V is TRBV20-1 and J is TRBJ1-4; D is unresolved. This CDR3 is 11 amino acids long. V was trimmed by 6 bases and J by 12 bases, leaving 14 bases between them. CDR1 DFQATT and CDR2 SNEGSKA come from the germline V gene (reference sequence). The CDR3 here is CSAPTGVELFF. The CDR3 DNA is TGCAGTGCCCCCACCGGGGTTGAACTGTTTTTT.

This chain joins TRBV29-1 and TRBJ2-1, with 13 bases aligning to TRBD2. This CDR3 has 16 residues. Germline V gene sequence: CDR1 SQVTM, CDR2 ANQGSEA. With V trimmed by 8 bases and J by 3 bases, 10 bases remained unmatched. CDR3: CSTGTSGAIYYNEQFF. The DNA of the CDR3 is TGCAGCACTGGGACTAGCGGGGCTATATACTACAATGAGCAGTTCTTC.

The chain employs TRBV5-4 and TRBJ1-2, with D uncertain. CDR1 SGHNT and CDR2 YYREEE come from the germline V gene (reference sequence). The CDR3 contains 14 residues. V shed 0 bases and J shed 7 bases, with 13 bases lying between them. The CDR3 DNA sequence: TGTGCCAGCAGCTTGGGGGCAGCGGGAGGTGGCTACACCTTC. Translated: CASSLGAAGGGYTF. Drawing the rest from reference TRBV5-4 and TRBJ1-2, the complete variable domain is ETGVTQSPTHLIKTRGQQVTLRCSSQSGHNTVSWYQQALGQGPQFIFQYYREEENGRGNFPPRFSGLQFPNYSSELNVNALELDDSALYLCASSLGAAGGGYTFGSGTRLTVV.

The V and J genes are TRBV18 and TRBJ2-1; 8 nucleotides match TRBD2. The V gene end was trimmed by 4 bases and the J gene end by 5 bases; junction bases not matched to a gene: 7. CDR3 size: 15 residues. Germline V gene lookup returns CDR1 KGHSH and CDR2 LQKENI. CDR3 in DNA: TGTGCCAGCTCACGTAAGACTAGCGCCGACAATGAGCAGTTCTTC. This codes for CASSRKTSADNEQFF.

The chain joins TRBV5-8 to TRBJ2-7; unclear D gene. CDR1 and CDR2 (germline): SGHTS, YDEGEE. V lost 0 bases and J 0 bases, leaving 10 bases between the germline ends. The CDR3 contains 15 residues. The CDR3 region has the DNA TGTGCCAGCAGCTTGGCCCCGTACGTCTCCTACGAGCAGTACTTC. Amino acids: CASSLAPYVSYEQYF.

This CDR3 is CASSYWPLQGIGQYF. CDR3 coding DNA: TGTGCCAGCAGTTACTGGCCCCTCCAAGGGATCGGGCAGTACTTC. This rearrangement joins TRBV6-5 to TRBJ2-7; no clear D gene. CDR1 is MNHEY and CDR2 is SVGAGI in the germline V gene. The CDR3 runs to 15 residues. The V end was cut by 1 base, the J end by 9 bases, with 19 bases between.

The rearrangement joins TRBV5-8 to TRBJ2-1; the D is unclear. From germline, CDR1 is SGHTS and CDR2 YDEGEE. The CDR3 has 11 amino acids. The V end lost 0 bases, the J end lost 9 bases, and 4 bases lay between the germline ends. As DNA, the CDR3 is TGTGCCAGCAGCTTGGGGGTTGAGCAGTTCTTC. It codes for CASSLGVEQFF.

The chain employs TRBV6-5 and TRBJ2-5, with a possible D match to TRBD2 (6 bases). Germline assignment: CDR1 MNHEY and CDR2 SVGAGI. The CDR3 is 14 residues long. Trimming pared 2 bases from V and 1 base from J, leaving 8 bases between. CDR3 sequence reads: CASSYGAGQETQYF. CDR3 nucleotides: TGTGCCAGCAGTTACGGAGCGGGCCAAGAGACCCAGTACTTC.

V and J are TRBV5-4 and TRBJ1-2; D gene uncertain. This CDR3 is 12 amino acids long. CDR1 and CDR2 (germline): SGHNT, YYREEE (reference sequence). Trimming stripped 4 bases from V and 8 bases from J, with 12 bases between. The DNA of the CDR3 is TGTGCCAGCAGCCCGGAGACCCAAGGCTACACCTTC. This codes for CASSPETQGYTF.